Sequencing of this T cell receptor (beta chain) was carried out in a study of T cell repertoires in cytomegalovirus infection. V was shortened by 6 bases and J by 6 bases, with 11 bases between the two germline ends. Germline V gives CDR1 MNHEY, CDR2 SVGEGT. There are 12 residues in the CDR3. Of note for this clonotype: The antigen is undetermined.

MiXCR was run by TCRdb on the reads, yielding one entry per CDR3 protein. This sample has about 890,000 distinct CDR3 sequences, with around 30% found just once. Sample: cultured CD8+ T cells from PBMCs, taken from culture after CMV antigen stimulation. The V call is TRBV6-2 or TRBV6-3, the J call TRBJ1-1; D is undetermined. The sequence was collected from a human donor in good health (CMV status not recorded). Some clones in this sample may be carry-over from other donors' samples. The CDR3 loop reads CASRPPRAEAFF. DNA of the CDR3: TGTGCCAGCAGACCACCTCGGGCTGAAGCTTTCTTT.